This T cell receptor (beta chain) derives from a study of blood T cell repertoires in COVID-19. Study background: In each case, the material was cDNA or gDNA derived from T cells, B-cell-depleted T cells, or PBMCs.

Only in-frame clones appear in the TCRdb table, and some are missing; sequencing was by immunoSEQ multiplex PCR. Among hundreds of thousands of clones listed, 75% to 90% were seen once. What was sequenced was PBMCs or T cells enriched from blood (not recorded which). The TCR comes from a man aged 40-50 years who had recovered from COVID-19.

The CDR3 spells CASSLPGGTYGYTF. CDR3 in DNA: TGTGCCAGCAGCTTACCGGGGGGTACCTATGGCTACACCTTC. The chain has TRBV7-9 and TRBJ1-2; tentative D call: TRBD1 (5 bases). Germline loops: CDR1 SEHNR, CDR2 FQNEAQ (reference sequence). This CDR3 contains 14 residues. Trimming left V 2 bases short and J 4 bases short, with 11 bases between.